These T cell receptor beta chains were read from a single sample in a study of metastatic and nonmetastatic thyroid tumors. TCRdb recomputed clones from the PCR reads via MiXCR. In the table there are approximately 16,000 clones, around 25% of which are singletons. Source material: blood. The receptors were gathered from a male donor with papillary thyroid cancer or a benign thyroid nodule (not recorded which). Some clones in this sample may be carry-over from other donors' samples. The CDR3 runs from the conserved cysteine through the conserved F or W. The D gene is left open where the match is weak. Rows give clone size only sometimes, using once, few, many, or a class for an expanded clone.

d_gene: TRBD2
v_gene: TRBV20-1
abundance: medium-sized
j_gene: TRBJ2-1
CDR3aa: CSASRLAGVNEQFF
CDR3nt: TGCAGTGCTTCGAGACTAGCGGGGGTAAATGAGCAGTTCTTC

d_gene: TRBD1
v_gene: TRBV19
abundance: many
j_gene: TRBJ1-4
CDR3aa: CASSPGTGRGEKLFF
CDR3nt: TGTGCCAGTAGTCCTGGGACAGGGAGAGGCGAAAAACTGTTTTTT

d_gene: TRBD2
v_gene: TRBV5-1
abundance: .
j_gene: TRBJ2-3
CDR3aa: CASSFGLAGGDTDTQYF
CDR3nt: TGCGCCAGCAGCTTTGGACTAGCGGGGGGGGACACAGATACGCAGTATTTT

d_gene: .
v_gene: TRBV6-1
abundance: medium-sized
j_gene: TRBJ2-2
CDR3aa: CASSEASARNTGELFF
CDR3nt: TGTGCCAGCAGTGAAGCGAGTGCCAGAAACACCGGGGAGCTGTTTTTT

d_gene: .
v_gene: TRBV28
abundance: many
j_gene: TRBJ1-1
CDR3aa: CASSLAEMNTEAFF
CDR3nt: TGTGCCAGCAGTTTAGCAGAAATGAACACTGAAGCTTTCTTT

d_gene: .
v_gene: TRBV25-1
abundance: many
j_gene: TRBJ2-1
CDR3aa: CASSQQGGFDEQFF
CDR3nt: TGTGCCAGCAGCCAACAAGGGGGTTTTGATGAGCAGTTCTTC

d_gene: .
v_gene: TRBV5-1
abundance: medium-sized
j_gene: TRBJ1-1
CDR3aa: CASSLGLTGMNTEAFF
CDR3nt: TGCGCCAGCAGCTTGGGGCTAACAGGAATGAACACTGAAGCTTTCTTT

d_gene: TRBD2
v_gene: TRBV11-3
abundance: many
j_gene: TRBJ2-5
CDR3aa: CASSLPSGSGRETQYF
CDR3nt: TGTGCCAGCAGCTTACCTAGCGGGAGTGGGAGGGAGACCCAGTACTTC

d_gene: .
v_gene: TRBV5-1
abundance: .
j_gene: TRBJ2-1
CDR3aa: CASSLRVAEQFF
CDR3nt: TGCGCCAGCAGCTTAAGAGTAGCCGAGCAGTTCTTC

d_gene: TRBD1
v_gene: TRBV4-1
abundance: .
j_gene: TRBJ1-5
CDR3aa: CASREQGGNQPQHF
CDR3nt: TGCGCCAGCAGGGAGCAGGGGGGGAATCAGCCCCAGCATTTT

d_gene: .
v_gene: TRBV20-1
abundance: .
j_gene: TRBJ2-5
CDR3aa: CSARKGGEIETQYF
CDR3nt: TGCAGTGCTAGGAAAGGGGGGGAGATCGAGACCCAGTACTTC

d_gene: .
v_gene: TRBV2
abundance: large
j_gene: TRBJ2-2
CDR3aa: CASRRLVRNTGELFF
CDR3nt: TGTGCCAGCAGAAGACTAGTCCGGAACACCGGGGAGCTGTTTTTT

d_gene: .
v_gene: TRBV20-1
abundance: medium-sized
j_gene: TRBJ1-2
CDR3aa: CSARDPGTFPF
CDR3nt: TGCAGTGCTAGAGATCCCGGGACTTTCCCTTTC

d_gene: .
v_gene: TRBV5-1
abundance: medium-sized
j_gene: TRBJ1-2
CDR3aa: CASSLVVSPNYGYTF
CDR3nt: TGCGCCAGCAGCTTGGTTGTCAGCCCTAACTATGGCTACACCTTC

d_gene: .
v_gene: TRBV6-5
abundance: medium-sized
j_gene: TRBJ1-6
CDR3aa: CASSYSGGRAGSPLHF
CDR3nt: TGTGCCAGCAGTTACTCCGGGGGCAGGGCGGGTTCACCCCTCCACTTT

d_gene: .
v_gene: TRBV20-1
abundance: .
j_gene: TRBJ2-3
CDR3aa: CSASDDSKTDTQYF
CDR3nt: TGCAGTGCTAGTGATGACAGCAAAACAGATACGCAGTATTTT

d_gene: .
v_gene: TRBV27
abundance: medium-sized
j_gene: TRBJ2-7
CDR3aa: CASSPWDGAYEQYF
CDR3nt: TGTGCCAGCAGTCCTTGGGACGGAGCCTACGAGCAGTACTTC

d_gene: .
v_gene: TRBV7-6
abundance: many
j_gene: TRBJ2-3
CDR3aa: CASSRTSTDTQYF
CDR3nt: TGTGCCAGCAGCCGAACTAGCACAGATACGCAGTATTTT

d_gene: .
v_gene: TRBV19
abundance: many
j_gene: TRBJ2-3
CDR3aa: CASSIDGSGRTDTQYF
CDR3nt: TGTGCCAGTAGTATAGATGGATCCGGGAGAACAGATACGCAGTATTTT

d_gene: .
v_gene: TRBV30
abundance: once
j_gene: TRBJ1-6
CDR3aa: CAWSAGDNSPLHF
CDR3nt: TGTGCCTGGAGTGCGGGGGATAATTCACCCCTCCACTTT

d_gene: .
v_gene: TRBV15
abundance: many
j_gene: TRBJ2-7
CDR3aa: CATSRESWQSREQYF
CDR3nt: TGTGCCACCAGCAGAGAATCCTGGCAGTCTCGTGAGCAGTACTTC

d_gene: .
v_gene: TRBV18
abundance: medium-sized
j_gene: TRBJ1-2
CDR3aa: CASSPKAAWGDGYTF
CDR3nt: TGTGCCAGCTCACCAAAGGCGGCTTGGGGAGATGGCTACACCTTC

d_gene: TRBD1
v_gene: TRBV29-1
abundance: many
j_gene: TRBJ2-1
CDR3aa: CSTWTGNEQFF
CDR3nt: TGCAGCACTTGGACAGGGAATGAGCAGTTCTTC

d_gene: .
v_gene: TRBV5-8
abundance: .
j_gene: TRBJ1-5
CDR3aa: CASSTAAEFYNQPQHF
CDR3nt: TGTGCCAGCAGCACTGCGGCCGAGTTTTACAATCAGCCCCAGCATTTT

d_gene: .
v_gene: TRBV10-2
abundance: many
j_gene: TRBJ2-3
CDR3aa: CASSGSALKGFTDTQYF
CDR3nt: TGCGCCAGCAGTGGGAGCGCTTTAAAGGGCTTCACAGATACGCAGTATTTT

d_gene: .
v_gene: TRBV12-3/TRBV12-4
abundance: many
j_gene: TRBJ1-3
CDR3aa: CASSRVTISGNTIYF
CDR3nt: TGTGCCAGCAGCCGGGTCACTATCTCTGGAAACACCATATATTTT

d_gene: TRBD1
v_gene: TRBV20-1
abundance: medium-sized
j_gene: TRBJ2-5
CDR3aa: CSARTGAETQYF
CDR3nt: TGCAGTGCTAGGACAGGGGCTGAGACCCAGTACTTC

d_gene: TRBD2
v_gene: TRBV29-1
abundance: many
j_gene: TRBJ2-2
CDR3aa: CSVVLADTGELFF
CDR3nt: TGCAGCGTTGTACTAGCGGACACCGGGGAGCTGTTTTTT

d_gene: .
v_gene: TRBV6-2/TRBV6-3
abundance: .
j_gene: TRBJ1-1
CDR3aa: CASSYASGTKGEAFF
CDR3nt: TGTGCCAGCAGTTACGCTTCCGGGACGAAGGGTGAAGCTTTCTTT

d_gene: TRBD2
v_gene: TRBV30
abundance: .
j_gene: TRBJ2-7
CDR3aa: CAWTPGRERDEQYF
CDR3nt: TGTGCCTGGACCCCGGGGCGGGAGAGAGACGAGCAGTACTTC

d_gene: .
v_gene: TRBV12-3/TRBV12-4
abundance: medium-sized
j_gene: TRBJ1-1
CDR3aa: CASSSQEVVYTEAFF
CDR3nt: TGTGCCAGCAGTTCTCAGGAGGTGGTTTACACTGAAGCTTTCTTT

d_gene: .
v_gene: TRBV9
abundance: many
j_gene: TRBJ2-1
CDR3aa: CASSVLLGEQFF
CDR3nt: TGTGCCAGCAGCGTTCTTCTAGGAGAGCAGTTCTTC

d_gene: .
v_gene: TRBV5-6
abundance: medium-sized
j_gene: TRBJ2-7
CDR3aa: CASSLGNRVEYEQYF
CDR3nt: TGTGCCAGCAGCTTGGGGAACAGGGTAGAATACGAGCAGTACTTC

d_gene: TRBD2
v_gene: TRBV11-2
abundance: medium-sized
j_gene: TRBJ2-3
CDR3aa: CASSLVAGGPDTQYF
CDR3nt: TGTGCCAGCAGCTTAGTGGCGGGAGGGCCAGATACGCAGTATTTT

d_gene: .
v_gene: TRBV5-1
abundance: .
j_gene: TRBJ2-7
CDR3aa: CASSHEMSPYEQYF
CDR3nt: TGCGCCAGCAGCCACGAGATGTCCCCCTACGAGCAGTACTTC

d_gene: .
v_gene: TRBV28
abundance: many
j_gene: TRBJ2-7
CDR3aa: CASSQGGYEQYF
CDR3nt: TGTGCCAGCAGTCAGGGGGGGTACGAGCAGTACTTC

d_gene: .
v_gene: TRBV30
abundance: few
j_gene: TRBJ1-3
CDR3aa: CAWSRAAGNTIYF
CDR3nt: TGTGCCTGGAGTCGGGCAGCTGGAAACACCATATATTTT

d_gene: .
v_gene: TRBV24-1
abundance: medium-sized
j_gene: TRBJ2-1
CDR3aa: CATSTGGSPYNEQFF
CDR3nt: TGTGCCACCTCGACCGGGGGTTCTCCCTACAATGAGCAGTTCTTC

d_gene: .
v_gene: TRBV10-1
abundance: many
j_gene: TRBJ2-7
CDR3aa: CASSETPLEQYF
CDR3nt: TGCGCCAGCAGTGAGACCCCCCTCGAGCAGTACTTC

d_gene: TRBD2
v_gene: TRBV10-3
abundance: .
j_gene: TRBJ2-1
CDR3aa: CAISSSGYNNEQFF
CDR3nt: TGTGCCATCAGTTCTAGCGGGTATAACAATGAGCAGTTCTTC

d_gene: TRBD1
v_gene: TRBV11-3
abundance: .
j_gene: TRBJ1-6
CDR3aa: CASSSTGQGASPLHF
CDR3nt: TGTGCCAGCAGCTCCACCGGACAGGGGGCGTCACCCCTCCACTTT

d_gene: .
v_gene: TRBV27
abundance: many
j_gene: TRBJ2-5
CDR3aa: CASSFRETQYF
CDR3nt: TGTGCCAGCAGTTTCCGGGAGACCCAGTACTTC

d_gene: .
v_gene: TRBV20-1
abundance: medium-sized
j_gene: TRBJ1-1
CDR3aa: CSARLNTEAFF
CDR3nt: TGCAGTGCTAGACTGAACACTGAAGCTTTCTTT

d_gene: TRBD1
v_gene: TRBV20-1
abundance: medium-sized
j_gene: TRBJ1-1
CDR3aa: CSVKLVGQGNTEAFF
CDR3nt: TGCAGTGTGAAGCTAGTCGGACAGGGAAACACTGAAGCTTTCTTT

d_gene: .
v_gene: TRBV6-4
abundance: many
j_gene: TRBJ2-3
CDR3aa: CASSVGEATDTQYF
CDR3nt: TGTGCCAGCAGTGTCGGGGAAGCCACAGATACGCAGTATTTT

d_gene: .
v_gene: TRBV11-3
abundance: .
j_gene: TRBJ2-7
CDR3aa: CASSLTGQFYEQYF
CDR3nt: TGTGCCAGCAGCTTAACCGGACAGTTCTACGAGCAGTACTTC

d_gene: .
v_gene: TRBV30
abundance: .
j_gene: TRBJ1-5
CDR3aa: CAWSPGGNQPQHF
CDR3nt: TGTGCCTGGAGCCCTGGGGGCAATCAGCCCCAGCATTTT

d_gene: .
v_gene: TRBV9
abundance: many
j_gene: TRBJ2-5
CDR3aa: CASSPTPGLQIAQYF
CDR3nt: TGTGCCAGCAGCCCCACCCCGGGACTTCAGATAGCCCAGTACTTC

d_gene: .
v_gene: TRBV10-2
abundance: few
j_gene: TRBJ1-2
CDR3aa: CASSESNGLGYTF
CDR3nt: TGCGCCAGCAGTGAGTCTAACGGACTCGGCTACACCTTC

d_gene: TRBD1
v_gene: TRBV5-1
abundance: few
j_gene: TRBJ2-2
CDR3aa: CASSLFGQGTGELFF
CDR3nt: TGCGCCAGCAGCTTGTTCGGACAGGGCACCGGGGAGCTGTTTTTT

d_gene: TRBD1
v_gene: TRBV10-3
abundance: .
j_gene: TRBJ1-4
CDR3aa: CAISESQILRQGASNEKLFF
CDR3nt: TGTGCCATCAGTGAGTCTCAGATTCTTAGACAGGGGGCCTCGAATGAAAAACTGTTTTTT

d_gene: TRBD1
v_gene: TRBV20-1
abundance: .
j_gene: TRBJ2-2
CDR3aa: CSAAYRGNTRDLFF
CDR3nt: TGCAGTGCTGCCTACAGGGGGAACACCCGGGATCTGTTTTTT

d_gene: .
v_gene: TRBV6-5
abundance: hyperexpanded
j_gene: TRBJ1-1
CDR3aa: CASSYSTGGTEAFF
CDR3nt: TGTGCCAGCAGTTACTCGACTGGGGGGACTGAAGCTTTCTTT

d_gene: .
v_gene: TRBV12-3/TRBV12-4
abundance: many
j_gene: TRBJ2-7
CDR3aa: CASSFSAVSRVYF
CDR3nt: TGTGCCAGCAGTTTCTCCGCGGTCAGCAGGGTGTACTTC

d_gene: TRBD1
v_gene: TRBV10-2
abundance: many
j_gene: TRBJ1-1
CDR3aa: CASNPGQLEAFF
CDR3nt: TGCGCCAGCAATCCGGGACAGCTTGAAGCTTTCTTT

d_gene: .
v_gene: TRBV20-1
abundance: medium-sized
j_gene: TRBJ2-7
CDR3aa: CSARDLGGREQYF
CDR3nt: TGCAGTGCTAGAGATTTAGGGGGGCGCGAGCAGTACTTC

d_gene: TRBD1
v_gene: TRBV5-8
abundance: many
j_gene: TRBJ1-5
CDR3aa: CASSRDRGEPQHF
CDR3nt: TGTGCCAGCAGCAGGGACAGGGGTGAGCCCCAGCATTTT

d_gene: .
v_gene: TRBV27
abundance: few
j_gene: TRBJ2-7
CDR3aa: CASSATAPSGSEQYF
CDR3nt: TGTGCCAGCAGTGCTACCGCCCCCTCCGGATCCGAGCAGTACTTC